Listed here are 3 T cell receptor beta chains from one sample, sequenced in a study of beta chain features in type 1 diabetes listed by TCRdb under 2018. Overall results and qualifications from the work: In all four CD4+ subsets, TCRB CDR3 length was moderately but significantly shorter in type 1 diabetes patients.

Their antigens remain unidentified. The library was generated by the immunoSEQ multiplex PCR assay. The High Capacity cDNA Reverse Transcription Kit was used to reverse transcribe all of the isolated RNA, meaning that expressed TCRB transcripts were what got sequenced. This immuneACCESS table, as held by TCRdb, lists in-frame sequences with V and J called but not all clones. Of the missing ones, under half trace to an unresolved V gene in checked studies; the others have no known cause. The sample table contains more than 300,000 clones; only one count was recorded for over 9% of them. The ten largest clones represent around 0.66% of the sample. The sequencing input was central memory CD4+ T cells from blood. These receptors came from a man younger than 45 with type 1 diabetes.

As to this clone: Its ends do not fully match the called genes, so a read error is possible. V gene TRBV5-4 combines with J gene TRBJ2-3, with D perhaps TRBD2 (5 bases). Germline V gives CDR1 SGHNT, CDR2 YYREEE (reference sequence). This CDR3 region has 16 residues. CDR3 sequence reads: CASSLDYRAQPDTQYF. DNA of the CDR3: TGCGCCAGCAGCCTCGACTACCGGGCACAGCCAGATACGCAGTATTTT.

This clone has just a few counts. The chain employs TRBV6-5 and TRBJ1-2, with 7 bases identical to TRBD1. After removal of 6 bases from V and 4 bases from J, the junction contained 8 bases not matched to a gene. CDR3 length: 14 residues. Looked up from germline, CDR1 is MNHEY and CDR2 is SVGAGI. CDR3 coding DNA: TGTGCCAGCAGGTCAGCCGACAGGGCCTATGGCTACACCTTC. It yields the protein CASRSADRAYGYTF.

This clone appeared a few times. The chain carries TRBV19 and TRBJ2-7; 7 nucleotides agree with TRBD2. The CDR3 has 14 residues. V dropped 4 bases and J dropped 2; count of bases not matched to a gene: 5. Germline CDR1 LNHDA, CDR2 SQIVND (reference sequence). This CDR3 reads CASSSGSNPYEQYF. The CDR3 nucleotides are TGTGCCAGTAGTAGCGGGAGTAACCCCTACGAGCAGTACTTC.